The T cell receptor beta chain under discussion was sequenced for a study of cytomegalovirus exposure and HLA in healthy donors. Study-level results: Follow-up analysis found HLA locus-dependent TCR association rates, highest for DRB1 and lowest for HLA-C.

CDR1 is SGHRS and CDR2 is YFSETQ in the germline V gene. Trimming took off 4 bases at V and 4 bases at J, with 26 bases between the two ends. The CDR3 is 18 amino acids. The PCR had 60 Vbeta and 13 Jbeta primers. Sequenced by immunoSEQ multiplex PCR; TCRdb stores in-frame clones only, minus some. Among approximately 100,000 clones listed, roughly 70% were seen once. As for this clone: Antigen: not known.

The rearrangement joins TRBV5-1 to TRBJ2-5; maybe TRBD1 (5 bases). The material sequenced was PBMCs. The TCR was taken from a man aged 50 to 60 in good health and CMV-seronegative. CDR3 residues: CASSPSVSIGARGETQYF. The CDR3 DNA is TGCGCCAGCAGCCCCTCGGTTAGTATTGGGGCGCGCGGAGAGACCCAGTACTTC.